This T cell receptor beta chain was sequenced in a study of regulatory T cells in long-lasting Graves disease. Both iRepertoire HTBI primers and Arm-PCR of CDR3 regions were used to build the TCR beta libraries. Each CDR3 protein is one row after TCRdb ran MiXCR on the multiplex PCR reads. The sample includes some 460,000 distinct CDR3 sequences, around 15% of them seen just once. The time point denotes: newly diagnosed GD, antithyroid drugs for less than 3 months. PBMCs provided the RNA from which the TCR library was made. At least ten counts were recorded for this clonotype. The CDR3 loop spans 16 amino acids. V shed 5 bases, J shed 3 bases, and the junction held 6 bases outside the gene matches. The V gene's germline CDR1 is LNHDA and CDR2 SQIVND (reference sequence). The same sample was also used in a study of T cells in Graves' hyperthyroidism and ophthalmopathy.

The input for sequencing was peripheral blood mononuclear cells (PBMCs), taken at new diagnosis, from a patient treated with antithyroid drugs. The receptor's source is a man aged 40-49 years with Graves disease. The rearrangement uses TRBV19 and TRBJ2-1; 11 bases are shared with TRBD1. CDR3 region: CASSGEDRGLYNEQFF. CDR3 DNA sequence: TGTGCCAGTAGTGGGGAGGACAGGGGGCTCTACAATGAGCAGTTCTTC.